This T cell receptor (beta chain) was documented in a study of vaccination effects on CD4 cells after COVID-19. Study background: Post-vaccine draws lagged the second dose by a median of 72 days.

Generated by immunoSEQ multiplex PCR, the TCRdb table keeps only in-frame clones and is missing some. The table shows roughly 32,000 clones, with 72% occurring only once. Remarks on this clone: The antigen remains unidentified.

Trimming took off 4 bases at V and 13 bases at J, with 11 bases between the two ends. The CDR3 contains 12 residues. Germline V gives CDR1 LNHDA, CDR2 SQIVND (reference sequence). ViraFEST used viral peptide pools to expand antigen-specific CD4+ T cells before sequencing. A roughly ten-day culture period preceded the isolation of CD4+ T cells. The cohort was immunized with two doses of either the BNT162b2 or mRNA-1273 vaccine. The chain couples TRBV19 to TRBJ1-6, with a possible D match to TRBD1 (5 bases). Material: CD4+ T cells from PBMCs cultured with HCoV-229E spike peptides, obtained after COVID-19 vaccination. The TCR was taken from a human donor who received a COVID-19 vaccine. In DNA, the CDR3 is TGTGCCAGTAGTACAGGGATCCGGCCCCTCCACTTT. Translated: CASSTGIRPLHF.